Following are 27 T cell receptor beta chains from one sample sequenced in a study of blood T cell repertoires in COVID-19. Assay: immunoSEQ multiplex PCR; the TCRdb copy retains only in-frame clones and omits some. The repertoire holds about 290,000 clones, with about nine tenths as singletons. The specimen was PBMCs or T cells enriched from blood (not recorded which). These receptors were obtained from a woman aged 40 to 49 who had recovered from COVID-19.

The V gene is TRBV6-5, the J gene TRBJ1-4; no clear D. V was cut by 0 bases and J by 11 bases, with 10 bases left in between. From germline, CDR1 is MNHEY and CDR2 SVGAGI. There are 13 residues in the CDR3. DNA for the CDR3: TGTGCCAGCAGTTACTCGAACCAGGTTAAACTGTTTTTT. This codes for CASSYSNQVKLFF.

V gene TRBV7-6 combines with J gene TRBJ1-6, with D unclear. Germline V gene sequence: CDR1 SGHVS, CDR2 FNYEAQ. The CDR3 length is 16 residues. Between the trimmed V and J ends, which lost 0 bases and 5 bases, there was a span of 11 bases. CDR3 residues: CASSLASRGDNSPLHF. CDR3 sequence (DNA): TGTGCCAGCAGCTTAGCTTCCCGGGGTGATAATTCACCCCTCCACTTT.

V usage is TRBV7-9 and J usage is TRBJ2-2; D gene unclear. The V gene's germline CDR1 is SEHNR and CDR2 FQNEAQ (reference sequence). This CDR3 is built from 13 residues. V dropped 5 bases and J dropped 6 bases, with 10 bases sitting between them. The CDR3 sequence is CASSHSVAGELFF. The CDR3 coding sequence is TGTGCCAGCAGCCATTCAGTGGCCGGGGAGCTGTTTTTT.

The rearrangement uses TRBV19 and TRBJ2-5; TRBD2 aligns across 7 bases. This CDR3 contains 14 residues. V lost 5 bases, J lost 7 bases, and 10 bases stayed unmatched. From germline, CDR1 is LNHDA and CDR2 SQIVND (reference sequence). CDR3 bases: TGTGCCAGTAGTCAAGTGGGGGGGGAGGTGACCCAGTACTTC. It specifies CASSQVGGEVTQYF. The whole variable domain, remainder taken from reference TRBV19 and TRBJ2-5, is DGGITQSPKYLFRKEGQNVTLSCEQNLNHDAMYWYRQDPGQGLRLIYYSQIVNDFQKGDIAEGYSVSREKKESFPLTVTSAQKNPTAFYLCASSQVGGEVTQYFGPGTRLLVL.

This chain links TRBV10-3 with TRBJ1-5; D possibly corresponds to TRBD1 (6 bases). From germline, CDR1 is ENHRY and CDR2 SYGVKD. The length of the CDR3 is 17 residues. V dropped 0 bases and J dropped 1 base, with 13 bases sitting between them. Written as DNA, the CDR3 is TGTGCCATCAGTGAGTCGGGGGCAGGGTCGAGCAATCAGCCCCAGCATTTT. The encoded protein is CAISESGAGSSNQPQHF.

The chain links TRBV6-1 to TRBJ1-6; D is uncertain. Germline V gives CDR1 MNHNS, CDR2 SASEGT. Trimming shortened V by 0 bases and J by 8 bases, and 5 bases separated the two germline ends. The CDR3 is made up of 13 amino acids. Here the CDR3 reads CASSEAGDSPLHF. The DNA for the CDR3 is TGTGCCAGCAGTGAAGCCGGAGATTCACCCCTCCACTTT.

V gene TRBV4-2 combines with J gene TRBJ2-3; 7 nucleotides line up with TRBD2. Germline values: CDR1 LGHNA, CDR2 YNFKEQ. The CDR3 is made up of 13 amino acids. V lost 0 bases, J lost 13 bases, and 7 bases stayed unmatched. CDR3 sequence reads: CASSQDLLAVKYF. The CDR3 nucleotides read TGTGCCAGCAGCCAAGACCTCCTAGCGGTGAAGTATTTT.

This chain links TRBV4-2 with TRBJ1-2, with TRBD1 matching 8 bases. Germline CDR1 is LGHNA and CDR2 is YNFKEQ. V was pared by 0 bases and J by 8 bases, with 11 bases of the junction left unmatched. The CDR3 extends over 16 amino acids. As DNA, the CDR3 is TGTGCCAGCAGCCAAGAACTACAGGGGGACTATGGAGGCTACACCTTC. It yields the protein CASSQELQGDYGGYTF.

This clone was picked up many times. The rearrangement uses TRBV5-4 and TRBJ2-1; TRBD2 matches 7 bases. In germline, CDR1 is SGHNT, CDR2 YYREEE (reference sequence). Trimming took 10 bases from V and 8 from J; bases not matched to a gene: 15. This CDR3 is 14 amino acids long. The CDR3 loop is CAAGRGSLRDEQFF. Written as DNA, the CDR3 is TGTGCCGCCGGTCGCGGGAGTCTCCGGGATGAGCAGTTCTTC. Full variable domain (outside the CDR3, taken from reference TRBV5-4 and TRBJ2-1): ETGVTQSPTHLIKTRGQQVTLRCSSQSGHNTVSWYQQALGQGPQFIFQYYREEENGRGNFPPRFSGLQFPNYSSELNVNALELDDSALYLCAAGRGSLRDEQFFGPGTRLTVL.

The sample holds one count of this clone. CDR3 nucleotides: TGTGCCAGCAGTTCCCGAGGAGGGTCGCTGTTTTTT. As protein: CASSSRGGSLFF. The J gene is TRBJ2-2, the V gene TRBV6-2 or TRBV6-3; D may be TRBD2 (6 bases). Trimming pared 4 bases from V and 13 bases from J, leaving 13 bases between. Germline values: CDR1 MNHEY, CDR2 SVGEGT. The CDR3 totals 12 residues.

This clone was observed a single time. The chain links TRBV3-1 (or the pseudogene TRBV3-2) to TRBJ2-6; 8 bases map to TRBD1. The CDR3 is made up of 18 amino acids. Germline CDR1 reads LGHDT; CDR2 reads YNNKEL (reference sequence). V gave up 4 bases and J gave up 8 bases; unmatched junction bases: 16. The DNA for the CDR3 is TGTGCCAGCAGCCCCAAACACCGGACAGGGATAAGCCCCAACGTCCTGACTTTC. As protein: CASSPKHRTGISPNVLTF.

The chain is built from TRBV4-1 and TRBJ1-1; perhaps TRBD1 as D (6 bases). Trimming pared 0 bases from V and 8 bases from J, leaving 16 bases between. The CDR3 sequence is 15 residues long. The V gene's germline CDR1 is MGHRA and CDR2 YSYEKL. CDR3 region: CASSQDPIPGTEAFF. CDR3 in DNA: TGCGCCAGCAGCCAAGATCCTATTCCCGGGACAGAAGCTTTCTTT.

This rearrangement joins TRBV6-2 or TRBV6-3 to TRBJ1-5; a weak D match, TRBD1 (5 bases). Deletions cut 5 bases from V and 4 bases from J, with 18 bases between. CDR1 is MNHEY, CDR2 SVGEGT, per germline. The CDR3 runs 16 residues. The CDR3: CASSGLGRGLNQPQHF. The CDR3, as DNA: TGTGCCAGCAGTGGGCTGGGGCGGGGCCTTAATCAGCCCCAGCATTTT.

The chain links TRBV27 to TRBJ2-7, with D possibly being TRBD2 (6 bases). The ends were cut back, 6 bases at V and 2 bases at J, with 11 bases in the middle. The germline gives CDR1 MNHEY, CDR2 SMNVEV (reference sequence). The CDR3 is 13 residues long. The CDR3, as DNA: TGTGCCAGCAGGCGTAGCGGTACCTACGAGCAGTACTTC. Protein sequence: CASRRSGTYEQYF.

This chain uses TRBV6-5 with TRBJ1-6; tentatively, D is TRBD1 (6 bases). The CDR3 is 13 amino acids. Germline V gene sequence: CDR1 MNHEY, CDR2 SVGAGI. Trimming left V 5 bases short and J 9 bases short, with 11 bases between. The CDR3 protein is CASSRRRGSPLHF. The DNA for the CDR3 is TGTGCCAGCAGTCGACGCAGGGGTTCACCCCTCCACTTT.

This chain connects TRBV18 to TRBJ2-7; 12 nucleotides match TRBD1. The junction had 7 bases not matched to a gene; V was cut back by 3 bases and J by 1 base. CDR3 size: 17 residues. CDR1 and CDR2 (germline): KGHSH, LQKENI. CDR3 sequence reads: CASSPGQGALLSYEQYF. In DNA, the CDR3 is TGTGCCAGCTCACCGGGACAGGGGGCATTATTGTCCTACGAGCAGTACTTC.

V and J are TRBV6-5 and TRBJ1-1, with a weak D call TRBD1 (6 bases). Deletions cut 5 bases from V and 6 bases from J, with 19 bases between. Germline-derived CDR1 and CDR2 are MNHEY and SVGAGI. The CDR3 loop spans 15 amino acids. CDR3 DNA sequence: TGTGCCAGCAGTACCTTAAGGGGGGGTAATCCTGAAGCTTTCTTT. This encodes CASSTLRGGNPEAFF.

This clone was seen a handful of times. V usage is TRBV7-9 and J usage is TRBJ2-7; 7 bases fit TRBD1. J was trimmed by 5 bases and V by 1 base; bases with no gene match: 5. Germline loops: CDR1 SEHNR, CDR2 FQNEAQ (reference sequence). This CDR3 is built from 14 residues. The CDR3 loop reads CASSLVQGTDEQYF. CDR3 bases: TGTGCCAGCAGCTTAGTACAGGGGACCGACGAGCAGTACTTC.

The CDR3 coding sequence is TGTGCCAGTAGTCCCTCCGGGACTAGGAGGACCTACAATGAGCAGTTCTTC. Its translation: CASSPSGTRRTYNEQFF. The genes are TRBV19 and TRBJ2-1, with TRBD2 matching over 8 bases. The CDR3 runs to 17 residues. Trimming at V came to 5 bases and at J to 2 bases, leaving 11 bases not matched to a gene. Germline V CDR1 and CDR2: LNHDA, SQIVND (reference sequence).

The chain is built from TRBV12-5 and TRBJ1-1, with D tentatively TRBD1 (5 bases). V was pared by 6 bases and J by 1 base, with 12 bases between. The CDR3 spans 14 residues. CDR1 is LGHNT, CDR2 FRNRAP, per germline. As DNA, the CDR3 is TGTGCTAGTGGCTCGCCGACAGAGAACACTGAAGCTTTCTTT. It translates to CASGSPTENTEAFF.

The chain couples TRBV7-9 to TRBJ2-2, with D possibly TRBD2 on 5 matching bases. CDR1 and CDR2 (germline): SEHNR, FQNEAQ (reference sequence). V lost 5 bases and J 4 bases, leaving 11 bases between the germline ends. This CDR3 spans 14 amino acids. The CDR3 nucleotides read TGTGCCAGCAGCACTCTAGCAGCCACCGGGGAGCTGTTTTTT. Translated, it gives CASSTLAATGELFF.

This chain uses TRBV5-1 with TRBJ2-5; the D is unclear. Deletions cut 3 bases from V and 0 bases from J, with 3 bases between. Per the germline V gene, CDR1 is SGHRS and CDR2 is YFSETQ. The CDR3 length is 12 residues. CDR3 DNA sequence: TGCGCCAGCAGCTCGTACCAAGAGACCCAGTACTTC. It yields the protein CASSSYQETQYF.

Ten or more counts support this clone. This rearrangement joins TRBV2 to TRBJ1-5; D unresolved. The ends were cut back, 1 base at V and 2 bases at J, with 12 bases in the middle. The V gene's germline CDR1 is SNHLY and CDR2 FYNNEI. CDR3 length equals 16 residues. CDR3 residues: CASSEDLQHGNQPQHF. CDR3 nucleotides: TGTGCCAGCAGTGAAGATCTACAGCATGGCAATCAGCCCCAGCATTTT. Filled out from reference TRBV2 and TRBJ1-5, the complete variable domain reads EPEVTQTPSHQVTQMGQEVILRCVPISNHLYFYWYRQILGQKVEFLVSFYNNEISEKSEIFDDQFSVERPDGSNFTLKIRSTKLEDSAMYFCASSEDLQHGNQPQHFGDGTRLSIL.

V and J are TRBV6-2 or TRBV6-3 and TRBJ1-1, with D unclear. This CDR3 contains 16 residues. Germline assignment: CDR1 MNHEY and CDR2 SVGEGT. Trimming pared 2 bases from V and 0 bases from J, leaving 13 bases between. CDR3 coding DNA: TGTGCCAGCAGTTACAGGACGGGAAAAATGAACACTGAAGCTTTCTTT. This sequence encodes CASSYRTGKMNTEAFF.

This clone appeared a few times. This chain joins TRBV7-9 and TRBJ2-3; perhaps TRBD2 as D (6 bases). The CDR3 has 15 residues. Between the trimmed V and J ends, which lost 4 bases and 0 bases, there was a span of 11 bases. CDR1 and CDR2 from the germline V gene are SEHNR and FQNEAQ (reference sequence). CDR3 sequence (DNA): TGTGCCAGCAGCTCCCGACTAGAAAGCACAGATACGCAGTATTTT. Amino acid sequence: CASSSRLESTDTQYF.

The sample holds one count of this clone. This rearrangement joins TRBV30 to TRBJ2-7, with D possibly matching TRBD1 (5 bases). In germline, CDR1 is GTSNPN, CDR2 SVGIG (reference sequence). The CDR3 runs 14 residues. V lost 0 bases and J 3 bases, leaving 12 bases between the germline ends. The CDR3 loop is CAWSVFRELYEQYF. The CDR3 DNA follows: TGTGCCTGGAGTGTGTTCAGGGAACTCTACGAGCAGTACTTC.

There are a few counts of this clone. The chain has TRBV9 and TRBJ2-7; 8 bases align to TRBD1. With 4 bases clipped from V and 4 bases from J, the junction kept 10 bases outside the gene matches. The CDR3 runs to 15 residues. In germline, CDR1 is SGDLS, CDR2 YYNGEE. The CDR3 DNA follows: TGTGCCAGCAGCCCCAACGGACAGGGACGGTACGAGCAGTACTTC. The encoded protein is CASSPNGQGRYEQYF.